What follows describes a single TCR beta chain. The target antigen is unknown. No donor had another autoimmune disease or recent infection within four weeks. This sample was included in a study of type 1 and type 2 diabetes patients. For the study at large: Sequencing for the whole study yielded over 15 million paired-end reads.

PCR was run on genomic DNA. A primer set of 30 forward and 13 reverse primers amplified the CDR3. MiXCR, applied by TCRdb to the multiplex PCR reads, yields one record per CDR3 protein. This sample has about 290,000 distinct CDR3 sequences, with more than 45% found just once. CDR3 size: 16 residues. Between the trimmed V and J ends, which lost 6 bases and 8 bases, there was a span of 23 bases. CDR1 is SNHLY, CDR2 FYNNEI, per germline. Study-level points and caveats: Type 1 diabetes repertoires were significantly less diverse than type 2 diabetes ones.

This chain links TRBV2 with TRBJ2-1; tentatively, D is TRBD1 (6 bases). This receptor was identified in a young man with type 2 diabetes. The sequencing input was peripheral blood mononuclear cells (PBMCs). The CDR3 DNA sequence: TGTGCCAGCAGGACCCCTCGGGACACACCGTCGGATGAGCAGTTCTTC. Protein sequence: CASRTPRDTPSDEQFF.